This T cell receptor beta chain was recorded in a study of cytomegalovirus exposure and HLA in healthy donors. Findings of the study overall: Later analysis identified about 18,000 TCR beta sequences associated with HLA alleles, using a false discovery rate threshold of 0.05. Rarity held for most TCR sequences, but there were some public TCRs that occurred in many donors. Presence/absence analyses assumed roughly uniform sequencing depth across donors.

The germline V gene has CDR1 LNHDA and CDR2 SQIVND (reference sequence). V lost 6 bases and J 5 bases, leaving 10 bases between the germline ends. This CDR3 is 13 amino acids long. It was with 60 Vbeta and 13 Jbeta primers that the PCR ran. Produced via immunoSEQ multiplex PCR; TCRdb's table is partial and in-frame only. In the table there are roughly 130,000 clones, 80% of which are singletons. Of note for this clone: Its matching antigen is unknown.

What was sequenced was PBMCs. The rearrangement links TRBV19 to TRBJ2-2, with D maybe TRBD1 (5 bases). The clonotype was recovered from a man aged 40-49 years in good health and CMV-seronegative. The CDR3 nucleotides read TGTGCCAGTAGATCGCAGGGTACCGGGGAGCTGTTTTTT. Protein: CASRSQGTGELFF.